These 25 T cell receptor beta chains were sequenced from one sample in a study of T cell repertoires in cytomegalovirus infection. TCRdb used MiXCR to reprocess the reads, holding one entry per CDR3 protein. The data contain 200,000 to 300,000 distinct CDR3 sequences, roughly 10% of them seen just once; the ten biggest clones take up around 16%. The sequencing input was PBMCs. Receptors were obtained from a human donor in good health (CMV status not recorded). Some clones in this sample may be carry-over from other donors' samples.

The genes are TRBV12-3 or TRBV12-4 and TRBJ2-2, with 9 bases matching TRBD1. The junction had 4 bases not matched to a gene; V was cut back by 4 bases and J by 4 bases. This CDR3 comprises 15 residues. The CDR3 nucleotides are TGTGCCAGCAGTTCCGGACAGGGGAGCACCGGGGAGCTGTTTTTT. The encoded protein is CASSSGQGSTGELFF.

This clonotype was detected ten times or more. The chain carries TRBV20-1 and TRBJ2-7; D is possibly TRBD1 (5 bases). Trimming took 2 bases from V and 0 from J, leaving 11 bases between them. CDR3 length equals 14 residues. Germline lookup yields CDR1 DFQATT and CDR2 SNEGSKA (reference sequence). In DNA form, the CDR3 reads TGCAGTGCTAGATGGCAGGGAAGCTCCTACGAGCAGTACTTC. Translated: CSARWQGSSYEQYF.

This clonotype was recorded a few times. V usage is TRBV2 and J usage is TRBJ2-2; D gene uncertain. CDR3 length: 14 amino acids. V gave up 6 bases and J gave up 7 bases, with 15 bases separating them. Germline CDR1 is SNHLY and CDR2 is FYNNEI. CDR3 sequence (DNA): TGTGCCAGCAGCCCCACCCCAGCCAACGGGGAGCTGTTTTTT. Amino acid sequence: CASSPTPANGELFF.

This clonotype has ten or more counts. The chain combines TRBV6-2 or TRBV6-3 with TRBJ1-1; 7 positions agree with TRBD1. Germline CDR1 MNHEY, CDR2 SVGEGT. Germline trimming cut 4 bases from V and 7 bases from J; bases unmatched to any gene: 6. The CDR3 loop spans 13 amino acids. The CDR3 bases are TGTGCCAGCAGTTCGTGGGACAGTCATGAAGCTTTCTTT. Translated, it gives CASSSWDSHEAFF.

This clonotype was seen many times. The chain employs TRBV27 and TRBJ2-6; D is unresolved. The germline V gene encodes CDR1 MNHEY and CDR2 SMNVEV (reference sequence). The CDR3 consists of 14 residues. V lost 7 bases, J lost 2 bases, and 9 bases lay in between. CDR3 sequence: CASTPRTGANVLTF. The CDR3 DNA reads TGTGCCAGCACCCCTCGTACTGGGGCCAACGTCCTGACTTTC. Full variable domain (outside the CDR3, taken from reference TRBV27 and TRBJ2-6): EAQVTQNPRYLITVTGKKLTVTCSQNMNHEYMSWYRQDPGLGLRQIYYSMNVEVTDKGDVPEGYKVSRKEKRNFPLILESPSPNQTSLYFCASTPRTGANVLTFGAGSRLTVL.

This clonotype was seen more than once but under ten times. The V gene is TRBV11-3, the J gene TRBJ1-1; D is uncertain. Germline V lookup: CDR1 SGHNT, CDR2 YENEEA. Trimming left V 6 bases short and J 5 bases short, with 10 bases between. This CDR3 comprises 12 residues. For the CDR3, the DNA is TGTGCCAGCAGTAAAGAGGAAACTGAAGCTTTCTTT. Translation gives CASSKEETEAFF.

This clonotype was picked up a small number of times. CDR3 DNA sequence: TGTGCCAGCTCACCACGCGACACAGATACGCAGTATTTT. Translated: CASSPRDTDTQYF. The chain is built from TRBV18 and TRBJ2-3; D gene unclear. The CDR3 extends over 13 amino acids. Germline V gene lookup returns CDR1 KGHSH and CDR2 LQKENI. Trimming cost V 1 base and J 2 bases, with 4 bases left between them.

This clonotype occurred many times. V gene TRBV11-2 combines with J gene TRBJ1-1; 8 bases align to TRBD1. Germline V lookup: CDR1 SGHAT, CDR2 FQNNGV. This CDR3 spans 15 amino acids. The V segment lost 3 bases and the J segment 4 bases; nucleotides outside the gene matches: 7. The CDR3 sequence is CASSLERTGRTEAFF. As DNA, the CDR3 is TGTGCCAGCAGCTTGGAGCGGACAGGGCGCACTGAAGCTTTCTTT.

At least ten counts were recorded for this clonotype. The rearrangement joins TRBV11-2 to TRBJ1-5; D is unresolved. Trimming cost V 1 base and J 7 bases, with 8 bases left between them. CDR1 and CDR2 from the germline V gene are SGHAT and FQNNGV. The CDR3 covers 13 residues. The CDR3 DNA reads TGTGCCAGCAGCTTAGGTCTAGAGCAGCCCCAGCATTTT. Protein: CASSLGLEQPQHF.

This clonotype showed up many times. V is TRBV28 and J is TRBJ2-3; D is possibly TRBD1 or TRBD2 (7 bases each). The CDR3 runs 16 residues. Trimming cost V 2 bases and J 0 bases, with 12 bases left between them. Germline CDR1 MDHEN, CDR2 SYDVKM. Here the CDR3 DNA reads TGTGCCAGCAGTTTACAGGGGGGGTCCAGCACAGATACGCAGTATTTT. Protein product: CASSLQGGSSTDTQYF.

The chain recombines TRBV10-2 with TRBJ2-2; D is perhaps TRBD1 or TRBD2 (6 bases each). CDR1 and CDR2 (germline): WSHSY, SAAADI. Trimming left V 3 bases short and J 5 bases short, with 13 bases between. The CDR3 length is 15 residues. The CDR3 protein is CASSETGARTGELFF. The DNA of the CDR3 is TGCGCCAGCAGTGAAACGGGGGCAAGGACCGGGGAGCTGTTTTTT.

This clonotype was recorded many times. This rearrangement joins TRBV7-2 to TRBJ1-5, with a weak D call TRBD1 (5 bases). V lost 2 bases to trimming and J lost 6 bases, with 14 bases between them. CDR1 and CDR2 (germline): SGHTA, FQGNSA. This CDR3 has 15 amino acids. For the CDR3, the DNA is TGTGCCAGCAGCTTATCGCTCAGGGAGGTTCAGCCCCAGCATTTT. This gives the protein CASSLSLREVQPQHF.

There are many counts of this clonotype. The chain combines TRBV7-2 with TRBJ2-5; TRBD2 matches at 7 bases. V was pared by 2 bases and J by 2 bases, with 2 bases of the junction left unmatched. The germline V gene encodes CDR1 SGHTA and CDR2 FQGNSA. This CDR3 is 14 amino acids long. This CDR3 reads CASSLTGGQETQYF. CDR3 sequence (DNA): TGTGCCAGCAGCTTAACCGGGGGGCAAGAGACCCAGTACTTC.

This chain links TRBV7-2 with TRBJ1-6; D possibly corresponds to TRBD1 (5 bases). Germline lookup yields CDR1 SGHTA and CDR2 FQGNSA. The CDR3 is 16 amino acids. Between the trimmed V and J ends, which lost 1 base and 10 bases, there was a span of 17 bases. This CDR3 is CASSLEGQGLYSPLHF. CDR3 coding DNA: TGTGCCAGCAGCTTAGAGGGGCAGGGTCTATACTCACCCCTCCACTTT.

This clonotype was seen at least ten times. The chain employs TRBV12-3 or TRBV12-4 and TRBJ1-3; 9 bases align to TRBD1. The V and J ends lost 5 bases and 7 bases, in that order; junction bases with no gene match: 0. The CDR3 contains 12 residues. CDR3 sequence: CASSDRGNTIYF. The CDR3 coding sequence is TGTGCCAGCAGTGACAGGGGGAACACCATATATTTT.

To note about this clonotype: Possible read error: a much larger clone is one base away. The chain links TRBV14 to TRBJ2-3, with D possibly matching TRBD1 (5 bases). The CDR3 sequence is 14 residues long. Germline V gene data show CDR1 as SGHDN and CDR2 as FVKESK. Trimming left V 4 bases short and J 4 bases short, with 12 bases between. The CDR3 DNA reads as TGTGCCAGCAGCCGAGCTGGGGCGGCAGATACGCAGTATTTT. Translating it yields CASSRAGAADTQYF.

The rearrangement joins TRBV6-2 or TRBV6-3 to TRBJ2-1, with TRBD2 matching 12 bases. The CDR3 is 15 residues long. Looked up from germline, CDR1 is MNHEY and CDR2 is SVGEGT. The ends lost 5 bases at V and 6 bases at J; junction bases unmatched: 5. The CDR3 nucleotides read TGTGCCAGCAGTCCCGCTAGCGGGGGGGCCAATGAGCAGTTCTTC. This translates into CASSPASGGANEQFF.

This clonotype appeared many times. This rearrangement joins TRBV28 to TRBJ2-3, with TRBD2 matching 10 bases. The V and J ends lost 3 bases and 2 bases, in that order; junction bases with no gene match: 8. The CDR3 totals 17 residues. CDR1 and CDR2 (germline): MDHEN, SYDVKM. The DNA of the CDR3 is TGTGCCAGCAGTTTGGATGCCGGGACTAGCGACACAGATACGCAGTATTTT. Protein sequence: CASSLDAGTSDTDTQYF.

This clonotype has at least ten counts. This chain joins TRBV7-2 and TRBJ2-3, with 10 bases fitting TRBD2. The V segment lost 4 bases and the J segment 0 bases; nucleotides outside the gene matches: 4. The CDR3 contains 16 residues. Looked up from germline, CDR1 is SGHTA and CDR2 is FQGNSA. The CDR3 sequence: CASSSVAGGSTDTQYF. The CDR3 nucleotides are TGTGCCAGCAGCTCCGTAGCGGGAGGAAGCACAGATACGCAGTATTTT.

This clonotype was found many times. One end of the junction varies from germline; a read error may be responsible. The chain has TRBV28 and TRBJ2-2, with D possibly called TRBD1 or TRBD2 (6 bases each). The CDR3 extends over 13 amino acids. Germline lookup yields CDR1 MDHEN and CDR2 SYDVKM. CDR3 in amino acids: CASGGPNAGELFF. DNA for the CDR3: TGTGCCAGCGGGGGGCCGAACGCCGGGGAGCTGTTTTTT. Variable domain in full (rest from reference TRBV28 and TRBJ2-2): DVKVTQSSRYLVKRTGEKVFLECVQDMDHENMFWYRQDPGLGLRLIYFSYDVKMKEKGDIPEGYSVSREKKERFSLILESASTNQTSMYLCASGGPNAGELFFGEGSRLTVL.

This clonotype was seen at least ten times. This rearrangement joins TRBV28 to TRBJ1-2; 9 bases fit TRBD1. The CDR3 contains 15 residues. Per the germline V gene, CDR1 is MDHEN and CDR2 is SYDVKM. Unmatched junction bases numbered 12, after V lost 5 bases and J lost 8 bases. The CDR3 coding sequence is TGTGCCAGCAGTCCACCCGGACAGGGGAACGGAGGCTACACCTTC. Its translation is CASSPPGQGNGGYTF.

This clonotype has ten or more counts. The chain is built from TRBV7-2 and TRBJ1-1; the D gene is possibly TRBD1 (5 bases). The CDR3 has 17 amino acids. V lost 7 bases, J lost 0 bases, and 21 bases lay in between. From germline, CDR1 is SGHTA and CDR2 FQGNSA. CDR3 region: CASTLWGRVGVNTEAFF. As DNA, the CDR3 is TGTGCCAGCACCCTTTGGGGCAGGGTAGGGGTGAACACTGAAGCTTTCTTT. Looking up the rest from reference TRBV7-2 and TRBJ1-1 gives the full variable domain: GAGVSQSPSNKVTEKGKDVELRCDPISGHTALYWYRQSLGQGLEFLIYFQGNSAPDKSGLPSDRFSAERTGGSVSTLTIQRTQQEDSAVYLCASTLWGRVGVNTEAFFGQGTRLTVV.

This clonotype came up many times. For the CDR3, the DNA is TGCAGTGCTATGGGGGATCGGGGAACTGAAGCTTTCTTT. Translated: CSAMGDRGTEAFF. V and J are TRBV20-1 and TRBJ1-1; maybe TRBD1 (5 bases). V was cut by 4 bases and J by 5 bases, with 14 bases left in between. Germline CDR1 and CDR2: DFQATT and SNEGSKA (reference sequence). The length of the CDR3 is 13 residues.

The V gene is TRBV5-1, the J gene TRBJ2-5; tentative D call: TRBD2 (5 bases). V lost 3 bases and J lost 2, with 11 bases in between. The V gene's germline CDR1 is SGHRS and CDR2 YFSETQ. The CDR3 has 14 residues. As DNA, the CDR3 is TGCGCCAGCAGCTCAGCGGTGGGGCAAGAGACCCAGTACTTC. The encoded protein is CASSSAVGQETQYF. The full variable domain, rest sourced from reference TRBV5-1 and TRBJ2-5, is KAGVTQTPRYLIKTRGQQVTLSCSPISGHRSVSWYQQTPGQGLQFLFEYFSETQRNKGNFPGRFSGRQFSNSRSEMNVSTLELGDSALYLCASSSAVGQETQYFGPGTRLLVL.

This rearrangement joins TRBV28 to TRBJ1-4; tentative D call: TRBD1 (6 bases). From germline, CDR1 is MDHEN and CDR2 SYDVKM. This CDR3 is built from 15 residues. The germline V and J ends were trimmed by 5 bases and 2 bases, with 12 bases remaining between them. The DNA for the CDR3 is TGTGCCAGCAGTACCACAGGGAGGACTAATGAAAAACTGTTTTTT. Its translation is CASSTTGRTNEKLFF.